A selection of T cell receptor beta chains follows, all from one sample in a study of cytomegalovirus exposure and HLA in healthy donors. Sequencing used immunoSEQ multiplex PCR; TCRdb keeps in-frame clones, though not all of them. The sample table sets out some 55,000 clones. The sequenced sample consisted of PBMCs. Receptors originate from a young man in good health and CMV-seropositive. Each CDR3 is given with its conserved first and last residue. A D gene is named only where the DNA matches it firmly.

>TRBJ1-2|TRBV4-1|TRBD1
CASSQGGQVGGYTF
TGCGCCAGCAGCCAGGGTGGACAGGTGGGTGGCTACACCTTC
>TRBJ2-5|TRBV18|.
CASSLQGETQYF
TGTGCCAGCTCACTTCAGGGGGAGACCCAGTACTTC
>TRBJ2-7|TRBV11-2|TRBD1
CASSLFTGVDEQYF
TGTGCCAGCAGCTTATTCACAGGGGTGGACGAGCAGTACTTC
>TRBJ2-1|TRBV5-4|TRBD2
CASSFHLAGEDEQFF
TGTGCCAGCAGCTTTCACCTAGCGGGAGAGGATGAGCAGTTCTTC
>TRBJ2-3|TRBV11-2|.
CASSSMNLRGLAGF
TGTGCCAGCAGCTCAATGAACCTTAGAGGGCTTGCAGGTTTT
>TRBJ2-5|TRBV5-4|TRBD1
CASSLWDRGTSGTQYF
TGTGCCAGCAGCTTGTGGGACAGGGGGACCTCCGGGACCCAGTACTTC
>TRBJ2-3|TRBV5-1|TRBD2
CASSLFGLAGEGDTQYF
TGCGCCAGCAGCTTGTTCGGGCTAGCGGGAGAAGGAGATACGCAGTATTTT
>TRBJ2-7|TRBV6-1|TRBD1
CASSENRGSYEQYF
TGCGCCAGCAGTGAAAACAGGGGTTCCTACGAGCAGTACTTC
>TRBJ2-7|TRBV9|TRBD2
CASSKSPGLGDEQYF
TGTGCCAGCAGCAAATCCCCGGGACTAGGCGACGAGCAGTACTTC
>TRBJ2-3|TRBV19|.
CASSWPAQLQYF
TGTGCCAGTAGTTGGCCAGCCCAACTACAGTATTTT
>TRBJ2-2|TRBV4-1|TRBD2
CASSQGPGLAVLFF
TGCGCCAGCAGCCAAGGTCCCGGACTAGCGGTTCTGTTTTTT
>TRBJ2-7|TRBV27|TRBD2
CASRLAGEETYEQYF
TGTGCCAGCAGATTAGCGGGAGAGGAAACCTACGAGCAGTACTTC
>TRBJ2-7|TRBV4-2|.
CASSQDSSAAQYF
TGTGCCAGCAGCCAAGATAGCTCGGCGGCGCAGTACTTC
>TRBJ2-2|TRBV27|.
CASRRTANTGELFF
TGTGCCAGCAGGCGGACTGCCAACACCGGGGAGCTGTTTTTT
>TRBJ2-7|TRBV10-3|TRBD2
CAISDRGTSGLNFTYEQYF
TGTGCCATCAGTGATCGGGGGACTAGCGGATTAAATTTTACCTACGAGCAGTACTTC
>TRBJ2-7|TRBV30|.
CARSGVGNEQYF
TGTGCTAGGTCAGGGGTAGGGAACGAGCAGTACTTC
>TRBJ1-5|TRBV19|.
CASSWGQVNQPQHF
TGTGCCAGTAGTTGGGGACAAGTCAATCAGCCCCAGCATTTT
>TRBJ2-7|TRBV5-6|TRBD2
CASSYPTSGISEQYF
TGTGCCAGCAGCTATCCTACTAGCGGGATTTCCGAGCAGTACTTC
>TRBJ2-7|TRBV9|TRBD2
CASSASDPLAGVSYEQYF
TGTGCCAGCAGCGCCTCCGATCCACTAGCGGGAGTTTCCTACGAGCAGTACTTC
>TRBJ1-1|TRBV9|.
CASSASGFMNTEAFF
TGTGCCAGCAGCGCCTCCGGGTTCATGAACACTGAAGCTTTCTTT
>TRBJ1-3|TRBV5-1|.
CASSSQGRLGGNTIYF
TGCGCCAGCAGCTCCCAGGGTCGGCTAGGAGGAAACACCATATATTTT
>TRBJ1-2|TRBV19|TRBD1
CASSTYEGQGNYGYTF
TGTGCCAGTAGTACATATGAGGGACAGGGGAACTATGGCTACACCTTC
>TRBJ2-7|TRBV27|TRBD2
CASSWSSGYEQYF
TGTGCCAGCAGTTGGTCTAGCGGTTACGAGCAGTACTTC
>TRBJ1-1|TRBV10-1|.
CASSLDSNTEAFF
TGCGCCAGCAGCCTCGACAGCAACACTGAAGCTTTCTTT
>TRBJ2-1|TRBV27|TRBD2
CASSLSRGSLYNEQFF
TGTGCCAGCAGTTTGTCGCGCGGGAGCCTATACAATGAGCAGTTCTTC
>TRBJ1-3|TRBV30|.
CAWSVPSYSGNTIYF
TGTGCCTGGAGTGTACCCTCCTACTCTGGAAACACCATATATTTT
>TRBJ2-1|TRBV28|.
CASKGSEGSYNEQFF
TGTGCCAGCAAGGGGTCAGAAGGGTCCTACAATGAGCAGTTCTTC
>TRBJ1-1|TRBV5-1|.
CASRGAAPNTEAFF
TGCGCCAGCAGAGGGGCGGCTCCGAACACTGAAGCTTTCTTT
>TRBJ2-1|TRBV19|.
CASSISPNNEQFF
TGTGCCAGTAGTATCAGTCCGAACAATGAGCAGTTCTTC
>TRBJ2-6|TRBV4-1|TRBD2
CASSQALAGRSGANVLTF
TGCGCCAGCAGCCAAGCCTTAGCGGGACGGTCTGGGGCCAACGTCCTGACTTTC
>TRBJ2-2|TRBV7-6|TRBD2
CASSPSGSLNTGELFF
TGTGCCAGCAGCCCTAGCGGGAGTTTGAACACCGGGGAGCTGTTTTTT
>TRBJ2-1|TRBV5-1|.
CASSRDSYNEQFF
TGCGCCAGCAGCCGGGACTCTTACAATGAGCAGTTCTTC
>TRBJ2-1|TRBV5-4|.
CASSFEWEENEQFF
TGTGCCAGCAGCTTTGAGTGGGAGGAAAATGAGCAGTTCTTC
>TRBJ2-3|TRBV21-1|.
CASSFRGRDLGTDTQYF
TGTGCCAGCAGCTTCCGGGGTCGGGATCTGGGCACAGATACGCAGTATTTT
>TRBJ2-5|TRBV2|TRBD2
CASILREGAVRGETQYF
TGTGCCAGCATCCTGCGGGAGGGTGCTGTGAGAGGAGAGACCCAGTACTTC
>TRBJ1-2|TRBV5-5|.
CASSFRQDISRYGYTF
TGTGCCAGCAGCTTTAGACAGGACATTAGCCGCTATGGCTACACCTTC
>TRBJ2-7|TRBV19|TRBD1
CASSPSPTGVQEQYF
TGTGCCAGTAGTCCCTCTCCGACAGGGGTGCAAGAGCAGTACTTC
>TRBJ1-4|TRBV29-1|TRBD1
CSVGQGVYEKLFF
TGCAGCGTAGGACAGGGAGTTTATGAAAAACTGTTTTTT
>TRBJ2-1|TRBV9|.
CASSVGRTYNEQFF
TGTGCCAGCAGCGTAGGGCGGACCTACAATGAGCAGTTCTTC
>TRBJ2-7|TRBV6-1|TRBD1
CASGTVEKQYF
TGTGCCAGCGGGACAGTCGAAAAGCAGTACTTC
>TRBJ2-4|TRBV6-5|TRBD2
CASSPGGAKNIQYF
TGTGCCAGCTCGCCGGGGGGAGCCAAAAACATTCAGTACTTC
>TRBJ1-1|TRBV21-1|.
CASSLIMSWGQNTEAFF
TGTGCCAGCAGTCTTATTATGTCTTGGGGCCAGAACACTGAAGCTTTCTTT
>TRBJ2-1|TRBV27|.
CASSSTSRHSYNEQFF
TGTGCCAGCAGTTCTACTAGCAGACACTCCTACAATGAGCAGTTCTTC
>TRBJ2-5|TRBV15|.
CATSRESGIQETQYF
TGTGCCACCAGCAGAGAGTCGGGGATCCAAGAGACCCAGTACTTC
>TRBJ1-2|TRBV7-9|.
CASSLVETDGYTF
TGTGCCAGCAGCTTAGTAGAGACAGATGGCTACACCTTC